This T cell receptor beta chain derives from a study of identical twins. This clonotype was counted at least ten times. Each CDR3 protein is one row after TCRdb ran MiXCR on the 5' RACE reads. The data contain around 250,000 distinct CDR3 sequences, about 8.3% of them singletons. There are 18 residues in the CDR3. In germline, CDR1 is SGHDN, CDR2 FVKESK. The V segment lost 1 base and the J segment 4 bases; nucleotides outside the gene matches: 10. The same sample was also studied in work on yellow fever vaccine responses in identical twins.

This sequence originates from a woman aged 18 to 35 in good health. The sample consisted of CD8+ T cells sorted from blood. The chain combines TRBV14 with TRBJ2-2; 9 bases agree with TRBD2. CDR3 in amino acids: CASSQAPGLAGFTGELFF. CDR3 coding DNA: TGTGCCAGCAGCCAAGCCCCGGGCCTAGCGGGATTCACCGGGGAGCTGTTTTTT.